The 3 T cell receptor beta chains reported below all come from one sample, sequenced in a study of T cells in Graves' hyperthyroidism and ophthalmopathy. Authors of the study amplified TCR beta CDR3 regions from RNA transcripts. The TCR CDR3 first-round RT-PCR relied on the HTBI primer set. One entry per CDR3 protein, called by TCRdb with MiXCR from the multiplex PCR reads. The sample carries approximately 370,000 distinct CDR3 sequences, approximately 18% recorded once. Sequenced: blood. The receptors stem from a young woman with Graves' hyperthyroidism that later progressed to Graves' ophthalmopathy.

This clonotype appeared many times. The CDR3 reads CASSEANYEQYF. In DNA, the CDR3 is TGTGCCAGCAGTGAAGCCAACTACGAGCAGTACTTC. This chain links TRBV2 with TRBJ2-7; no clear D gene. This CDR3 comprises 12 residues. CDR1 and CDR2 from the germline V gene are SNHLY and FYNNEI. Trimming pared 0 bases from V and 3 bases from J, leaving 3 bases between.

The chain carries TRBV7-2 and TRBJ2-3; TRBD2 might be the D (5 bases). Deletions cut 5 bases from V and 0 bases from J, with 12 bases between. This CDR3 has 15 amino acids. Per germline, CDR1 SGHTA and CDR2 FQGNSA. CDR3 coding DNA: TGTGCCAGCAGCCGAGACTACCTAAGCACAGATACGCAGTATTTT. Translated, it gives CASSRDYLSTDTQYF.

The chain recombines TRBV20-1 with TRBJ1-6, with a possible D match to TRBD1 (6 bases). Per germline, CDR1 DFQATT and CDR2 SNEGSKA (reference sequence). This CDR3 region has 14 residues. Trimming pared 0 bases from V and 8 bases from J, leaving 11 bases between. The CDR3 region has the DNA TGCAGTGCTAGAGATCCAGGGGAGGATTCACCCCTCCACTTT. Translating gives CSARDPGEDSPLHF.